What follows are 20 T cell receptor beta chains derived from one specimen sequenced in a study of cytomegalovirus exposure and HLA in healthy donors. The PCR had 60 Vbeta and 13 Jbeta primers. Only in-frame clones appear in the TCRdb table, and some are missing; sequencing was by immunoSEQ multiplex PCR. The sample lists 65,000 to 90,000 clones; around 75% were seen once. Sequences were obtained from PBMCs. The receptor set was obtained from a man aged 35-49 years in good health and CMV-seronegative.

The chain links TRBV7-9 to TRBJ1-2; no reliable D call. V lost 5 bases and J lost 8, with 21 bases in between. In germline, CDR1 is SEHNR, CDR2 FQNEAQ (reference sequence). The CDR3 covers 15 residues. CDR3 sequence: CASSPRISLNWGYTF. CDR3 bases: TGTGCCAGCAGCCCTAGGATCTCCCTGAACTGGGGCTACACCTTC. Variable domain in full (rest from reference TRBV7-9 and TRBJ1-2): DTGVSQNPRHKITKRGQNVTFRCDPISEHNRLYWYRQTLGQGPEFLTYFQNEAQLEKSRLLSDRFSAERPKGSFSTLEIQRTEQGDSAMYLCASSPRISLNWGYTFGSGTRLTVV.

The chain uses TRBV5-4 and TRBJ1-1; maybe TRBD1 (5 bases). Germline V gives CDR1 SGHNT, CDR2 YYREEE (reference sequence). V was shortened by 4 bases and J by 4 bases, with 17 bases between the two germline ends. The CDR3 covers 15 residues. Here the CDR3 DNA reads TGTGCCAGCAGCCCGAAGACTACGGGGGGCACTGAAGCTTTCTTT. Its protein product is CASSPKTTGGTEAFF.

The V gene is TRBV28, the J gene TRBJ1-5; D is unclear. The germline V and J ends were trimmed by 6 bases and 5 bases, with 8 bases remaining between them. The CDR3 spans 12 residues. Germline V CDR1 and CDR2: MDHEN, SYDVKM. CDR3 loop: CASRLKYQPQHF. CDR3 nucleotide sequence: TGTGCCAGCAGACTTAAGTATCAGCCCCAGCATTTT. Based on the CDR3 plus reference TRBV28 and TRBJ1-5, the full variable domain is DVKVTQSSRYLVKRTGEKVFLECVQDMDHENMFWYRQDPGLGLRLIYFSYDVKMKEKGDIPEGYSVSREKKERFSLILESASTNQTSMYLCASRLKYQPQHFGDGTRLSIL.

The rearrangement joins TRBV5-1 to TRBJ2-7, with a tentative D call TRBD2 (5 bases). This CDR3 region has 13 residues. V dropped 0 bases and J dropped 2 bases, with 6 bases sitting between them. Per germline, CDR1 SGHRS and CDR2 YFSETQ. The CDR3 nucleotides read TGCGCCAGCAGCTTGGGGGAGCCCTACGAGCAGTACTTC. Translated: CASSLGEPYEQYF.

This clone is a singleton in its sample. V and J are TRBV7-2 and TRBJ1-4, with a possible D match to TRBD1 (6 bases). The CDR3 loop spans 15 amino acids. Trimming removed 2 bases at V and 5 bases at J, with 12 bases between. Germline V lookup: CDR1 SGHTA, CDR2 FQGNSA. CDR3 bases: TGTGCCAGCAGCTTATTGGGGGCAGTAAATGAAAAACTGTTTTTT. It yields the protein CASSLLGAVNEKLFF.

The chain is built from TRBV9 and TRBJ1-4; D may be TRBD1 (6 bases). Looked up from germline, CDR1 is SGDLS and CDR2 is YYNGEE. CDR3 length equals 16 residues. V was trimmed by 1 base and J by 4 bases, leaving 14 bases between them. DNA of the CDR3: TGTGCCAGCAGCGTAACCTCGGGACATCATAATGAAAAACTGTTTTTT. Translating gives CASSVTSGHHNEKLFF.

This clone qualifies as medium-sized. The genes are TRBV7-6 and TRBJ1-1; perhaps TRBD1 as D (5 bases). Per germline, CDR1 SGHVS and CDR2 FNYEAQ. This CDR3 is 15 amino acids long. The ends were cut back, 5 bases at V and 5 bases at J, with 18 bases in the middle. CDR3 nucleotides: TGTGCCAGCAGCCGGACGACGGGGGTCGAGACTGAAGCTTTCTTT. Protein product: CASSRTTGVETEAFF.

J is TRBJ1-3 and V is TRBV15, with D perhaps TRBD1 (5 bases). This CDR3 is 17 amino acids long. With 0 bases removed from V and 3 bases from J, the gap between germline ends came to 15 bases. Per germline, CDR1 LNHNV and CDR2 YYDKDF (reference sequence). CDR3 region: CATSRDIEVRGGNTIYF. The CDR3 DNA follows: TGTGCCACCAGCAGAGATATCGAGGTTAGGGGTGGAAACACCATATATTTT.

The CDR3 loop is CASSPGGGVDTQYF. CDR3 DNA sequence: TGTGCCAGCTCACCAGGCGGCGGGGTGGATACGCAGTATTTT. The J gene is TRBJ2-3, the V gene TRBV18, with a weak D call TRBD2 (6 bases). Per germline, CDR1 KGHSH and CDR2 LQKENI. The CDR3 totals 14 residues. V lost 2 bases and J lost 6, with 12 bases in between.

V and J are TRBV10-3 and TRBJ1-5, with 7 bases lining up with TRBD1. There are 18 residues in the CDR3. V dropped 0 bases and J dropped 0; count of bases not matched to a gene: 8. The V gene's germline CDR1 is ENHRY and CDR2 SYGVKD. Here the CDR3 DNA reads TGTGCCATCAGTGAGTCTCGTGGCAGGGGGGCTAGCAATCAGCCCCAGCATTTT. This sequence encodes CAISESRGRGASNQPQHF.

The genes are TRBV4-2 and TRBJ2-2, with TRBD2 identical over 8 bases. The CDR3 loop spans 17 amino acids. Per the germline V gene, CDR1 is LGHNA and CDR2 is YNFKEQ. The V gene end was trimmed by 4 bases and the J gene end by 3 bases; junction bases not matched to a gene: 10. The CDR3 is CASSPPGLAGHTGELFF. The CDR3 DNA reads as TGTGCCAGCAGCCCTCCGGGGCTAGCGGGCCACACCGGGGAGCTGTTTTTT.

This chain connects TRBV7-3 to TRBJ2-5; 11 bases are a match to TRBD2. The CDR3 consists of 14 residues. The germline V gene has CDR1 SGHTA and CDR2 FQGTGA. The J segment lost 4 bases and the V segment lost 5 bases, leaving 3 bases of the junction unmatched. The CDR3 DNA reads TGTGCCAGCAGCCCCGGGACTAGCGGAGAGACCCAGTACTTC. It is translated as CASSPGTSGETQYF.

For the CDR3, the DNA is TGTGCCAGCAGCTCCGGGACACTAAACACTGAAGCTTTCTTT. Protein: CASSSGTLNTEAFF. The chain carries TRBV7-3 and TRBJ1-1; the D gene is possibly TRBD1 (6 bases). Trimming took off 4 bases at V and 2 bases at J, with 11 bases between the two ends. The CDR3 has 14 amino acids. Germline CDR1 and CDR2: SGHTA and FQGTGA.

This sequence joins TRBV28 and TRBJ1-1; TRBD1 agrees at 8 bases. Looked up from germline, CDR1 is MDHEN and CDR2 is SYDVKM. The junction had 12 bases not matched to a gene; V was cut back by 6 bases and J by 6 bases. CDR3 size: 15 residues. CDR3 bases: TGTGCCAGCAGCCTAGGACAGGGAGGCTTGCCTGAAGCTTTCTTT. Its protein product is CASSLGQGGLPEAFF.

The gene calls are TRBV7-3 and TRBJ1-1; D possibly corresponds to TRBD1 (5 bases). The V end was cut by 3 bases, the J end by 1 base, with 12 bases between. Germline V CDR1 and CDR2: SGHTA, FQGTGA. The length of the CDR3 is 15 residues. The CDR3 here is CASSLDLRGNTEAFF. The DNA of the CDR3 is TGTGCCAGCAGCTTGGACCTAAGGGGGAACACTGAAGCTTTCTTT.

The genes are TRBV2 and TRBJ2-7, with 7 bases that match TRBD1. Germline V lookup: CDR1 SNHLY, CDR2 FYNNEI. J lost 1 base, V lost 7 bases, and 1 base had no gene match. This CDR3 is 12 amino acids long. Here the CDR3 DNA reads TGTGCCAGCAAGGACAGGTCCTACGAGCAGTACTTC. This gives the protein CASKDRSYEQYF. The full variable domain, in which reference TRBV2 and TRBJ2-7 provide the parts outside the CDR3, is EPEVTQTPSHQVTQMGQEVILRCVPISNHLYFYWYRQILGQKVEFLVSFYNNEISEKSEIFDDQFSVERPDGSNFTLKIRSTKLEDSAMYFCASKDRSYEQYFGPGTRLTVT.

The chain links TRBV14 to TRBJ2-4, with TRBD2 identical over 8 bases. The CDR3 is 18 residues long. Trimming at V came to 0 bases and at J to 0 bases, leaving 7 bases not matched to a gene. The germline V gene has CDR1 SGHDN and CDR2 FVKESK. Here the CDR3 DNA reads TGTGCCAGCAGCCAAGAGGGAGTAGCGGGACTAGCCAAAAACATTCAGTACTTC. Its translation: CASSQEGVAGLAKNIQYF. Based on the CDR3 plus reference TRBV14 and TRBJ2-4, the full variable domain is EAGVTQFPSHSVIEKGQTVTLRCDPISGHDNLYWYRRVMGKEIKFLLHFVKESKQDESGMPNNRFLAERTGGTYSTLKVQPAELEDSGVYFCASSQEGVAGLAKNIQYFGAGTRLSVL.

The sample holds one count of this clone. The genes are TRBV19 and TRBJ1-5; possibly TRBD1 for D (6 bases). V was trimmed by 4 bases and J by 7 bases, leaving 17 bases between them. CDR3 length: 15 amino acids. Looked up from germline, CDR1 is LNHDA and CDR2 is SQIVND (reference sequence). The CDR3 loop is CASSTPPGEGQPQHF. CDR3 bases: TGTGCCAGTAGTACTCCCCCAGGGGAAGGGCAGCCCCAGCATTTT. The whole variable domain, filled in from reference TRBV19 and TRBJ1-5, reads DGGITQSPKYLFRKEGQNVTLSCEQNLNHDAMYWYRQDPGQGLRLIYYSQIVNDFQKGDIAEGYSVSREKKESFPLTVTSAQKNPTAFYLCASSTPPGEGQPQHFGDGTRLSIL.

This chain uses TRBV5-8 with TRBJ1-3; D not resolved. The V end was cut by 4 bases, the J end by 0 bases, with 11 bases between. This CDR3 is 15 amino acids long. Germline V gene lookup returns CDR1 SGHTS and CDR2 YDEGEE. CDR3 amino acids: CASSPQRRSGNTIYF. DNA of the CDR3: TGTGCCAGCAGCCCCCAGCGACGCTCTGGAAACACCATATATTTT.

The J gene is TRBJ1-1, the V gene TRBV6-5; TRBD1 agrees at 10 bases. V gave up 7 bases and J gave up 2 bases; unmatched junction bases: 7. The CDR3 is 15 residues long. Germline values: CDR1 MNHEY, CDR2 SVGAGI. As DNA, the CDR3 is TGTGCCAGCATCCCTCGGACAGGGGGTAACACTGAAGCTTTCTTT. Translation: CASIPRTGGNTEAFF.